This T cell receptor beta chain was observed in a study of shared clonotypes between healthy human individuals. Across the whole study: In total, the donors were two women and a few men aged 18 to 49. Whole-study findings and limits: Naive CD4 clonotypes overlapped across a few donors at approximately 5.5%.

Every immunoSEQ plate was one replicate of a subset's evenly spread DNA. Data came from immunoSEQ multiplex PCR; TCRdb stores just in-frame clones and leaves some out. The sample lists approximately 1,000,000 clones, about 80% occurring once. Notes on this clone: Its antigen is currently unknown. At one of its ends the junction is not consistent with the germline gene, which may arise from a read error.

The clonotype originates from a man younger than 35 in good health. Some clones in this sample may be carry-over from other donors' samples. Input material: memory CD4+ T cells from PBMCs. Subset of the sample: CD45RA-negative fraction.

Written as DNA, the CDR3 is TGTGCCAGCAGGTTGGGACAGGGGGCGGGCGAAAACACTGAAGCTTTCTTT. It is translated as CASRLGQGAGENTEAFF. The rearrangement uses TRBV5-4 and TRBJ1-1, with 12 bases aligning to TRBD1. The CDR3 runs 17 residues. Germline CDR1 reads SGHNT; CDR2 reads YYREEE (reference sequence).